The entry below describes one T cell receptor beta chain. No antigen is known for it. Only in-frame clones appear in the TCRdb table, and some are missing; sequencing was by immunoSEQ multiplex PCR. Of roughly 2.6 million clones in the sample, around 90% were seen once. This entry is derived from a study of shared clonotypes between healthy human individuals. Study details: In total, the donors were two women and a few men aged 18 to 49. There were three CD4 naive, three CD4 memory, two CD8 naive and one CD8 memory plates per donor. Overall study results and limits: Clonotypes which were not shared had lower generation probabilities than clonotypes that all four donors shared. Blood alone was sampled, and tissue repertoires likely differ.

The receptor was isolated from a man younger than 30 in good health. The sample consisted of naive CD4+ T cells sorted from blood. Subset here: CD45RA+ positively selected.

CDR3 coding DNA: TGCAGCGGAAGACAGGGGTCCTACAATGAGCAGTTCTTC. Translation gives CSGRQGSYNEQFF. This chain links TRBV29-1 with TRBJ2-1; 8 nucleotides agree with TRBD1. The V gene end was trimmed by 7 bases and the J gene end by 1 base; junction bases not matched to a gene: 3. Germline V CDR1 and CDR2: SQVTM, ANQGSEA. The CDR3 runs 13 residues.